This note documents a single T cell receptor (beta chain) sequence. The antigen is undetermined. Some clones are missing from TCRdb's copy, which holds only in-frame ones; the method was immunoSEQ multiplex PCR. The sample has about 8,000 clones, 90% seen once. The sample originates from a study of OX40 agonist ivuxolimab in advanced cancers. On the study more broadly: In this cohort, patients received ivuxolimab, an agonistic anti-OX40 (CD134) antibody. Participants could have had prior anti-PD-1, anti-PD-L1 or anti-CTLA-4 therapy, and less than 45% had some.

Study findings and constraints: Partial responders at 0.1-3.0 mg/kg had among the lowest clonal expansion.

Looked up from germline, CDR1 is SGHTS and CDR2 is YDEGEE. V dropped 4 bases and J dropped 0 bases, with 17 bases sitting between them. The CDR3 spans 17 residues. V usage is TRBV5-8 and J usage is TRBJ1-5; TRBD1 might be the D (5 bases). This TCR was sampled from an adult with an advanced solid tumor such as melanoma, head and neck, liver or kidney cancer. Sequencing used CD4+ or CD8+ T cells sorted from blood, obtained in a trial of the OX40 agonist ivuxolimab. This CDR3 is CASSQVVQALSNQPQHF. For the CDR3, the DNA is TGTGCCAGCAGCCAGGTTGTACAGGCTCTTAGCAATCAGCCCCAGCATTTT.